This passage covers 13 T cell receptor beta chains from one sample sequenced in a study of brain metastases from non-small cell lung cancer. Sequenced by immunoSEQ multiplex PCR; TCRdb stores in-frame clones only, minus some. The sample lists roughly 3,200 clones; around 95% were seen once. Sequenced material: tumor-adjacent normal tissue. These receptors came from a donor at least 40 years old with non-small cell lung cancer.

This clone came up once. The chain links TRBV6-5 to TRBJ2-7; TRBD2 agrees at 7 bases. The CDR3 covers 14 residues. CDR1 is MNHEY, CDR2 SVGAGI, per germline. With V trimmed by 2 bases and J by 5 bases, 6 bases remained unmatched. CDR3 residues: CASSYGGVLDEQYF. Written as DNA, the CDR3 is TGTGCCAGCAGTTACGGGGGGGTCCTGGACGAGCAGTACTTC.

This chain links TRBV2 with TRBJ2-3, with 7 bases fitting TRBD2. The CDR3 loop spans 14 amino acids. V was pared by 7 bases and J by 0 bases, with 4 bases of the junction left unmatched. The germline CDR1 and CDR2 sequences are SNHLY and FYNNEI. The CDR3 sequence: CASKGGVSTDTQYF. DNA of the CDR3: TGTGCCAGCAAGGGAGGGGTAAGCACAGATACGCAGTATTTT.

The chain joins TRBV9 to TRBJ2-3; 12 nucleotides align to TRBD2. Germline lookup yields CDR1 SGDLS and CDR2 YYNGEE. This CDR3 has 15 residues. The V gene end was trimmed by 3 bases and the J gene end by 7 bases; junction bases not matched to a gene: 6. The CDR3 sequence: CASSESSGGAYTQYF. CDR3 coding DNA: TGTGCCAGCAGCGAGTCTAGCGGGGGGGCGTATACGCAGTATTTT. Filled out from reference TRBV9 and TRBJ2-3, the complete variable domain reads DSGVTQTPKHLITATGQRVTLRCSPRSGDLSVYWYQQSLDQGLQFLIQYYNGEERAKGNILERFSAQQFPDLHSELNLSSLELGDSALYFCASSESSGGAYTQYFGPGTRLTVL.

DNA for the CDR3: TGTGCCAGTAGCCCGGACAGGGGTCTTGGCTACACCTTC. As protein: CASSPDRGLGYTF. This sequence joins TRBV19 and TRBJ1-2; 9 bases match TRBD1. This CDR3 contains 13 residues. The germline gives CDR1 LNHDA, CDR2 SQIVND (reference sequence). Unmatched junction bases numbered 6, after V lost 6 bases and J lost 7 bases.

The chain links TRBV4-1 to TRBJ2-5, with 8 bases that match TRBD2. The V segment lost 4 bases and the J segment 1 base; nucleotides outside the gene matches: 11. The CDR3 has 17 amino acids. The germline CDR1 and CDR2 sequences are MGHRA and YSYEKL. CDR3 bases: TGCGCCAGCAGCCTCCAAGGGCGAGCGGGAGCCCAAGAGACCCAGTACTTC. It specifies CASSLQGRAGAQETQYF.

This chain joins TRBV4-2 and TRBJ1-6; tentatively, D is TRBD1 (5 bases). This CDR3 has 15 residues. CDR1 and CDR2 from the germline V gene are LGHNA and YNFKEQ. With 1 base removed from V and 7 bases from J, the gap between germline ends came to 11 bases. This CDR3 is CASSQATQGNSPLHF. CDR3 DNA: TGTGCCAGCAGCCAAGCCACGCAGGGAAATTCACCCCTCCACTTT.

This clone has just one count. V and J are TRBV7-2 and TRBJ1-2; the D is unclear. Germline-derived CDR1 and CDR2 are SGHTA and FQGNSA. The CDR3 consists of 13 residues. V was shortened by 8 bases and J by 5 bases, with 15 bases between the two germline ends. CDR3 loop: CASSSRFQYGYTF. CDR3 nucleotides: TGTGCCAGCTCGTCCAGGTTTCAATATGGCTACACCTTC.

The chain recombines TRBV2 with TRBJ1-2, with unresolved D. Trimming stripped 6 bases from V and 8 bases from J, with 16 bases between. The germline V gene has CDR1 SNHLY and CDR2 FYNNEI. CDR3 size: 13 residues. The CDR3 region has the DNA TGTGCCAGCAGCGTTGGGCCAGGAAGGGGCTACACCTTC. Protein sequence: CASSVGPGRGYTF. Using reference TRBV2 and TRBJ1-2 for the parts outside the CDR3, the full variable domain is EPEVTQTPSHQVTQMGQEVILRCVPISNHLYFYWYRQILGQKVEFLVSFYNNEISEKSEIFDDQFSVERPDGSNFTLKIRSTKLEDSAMYFCASSVGPGRGYTFGSGTRLTVV.

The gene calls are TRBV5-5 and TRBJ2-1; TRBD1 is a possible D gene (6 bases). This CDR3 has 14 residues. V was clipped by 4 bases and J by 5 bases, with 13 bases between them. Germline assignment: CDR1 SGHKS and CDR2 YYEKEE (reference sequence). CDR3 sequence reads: CASSPTRGDNEQFF. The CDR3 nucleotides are TGTGCCAGCAGCCCCACCAGGGGTGACAATGAGCAGTTCTTC.

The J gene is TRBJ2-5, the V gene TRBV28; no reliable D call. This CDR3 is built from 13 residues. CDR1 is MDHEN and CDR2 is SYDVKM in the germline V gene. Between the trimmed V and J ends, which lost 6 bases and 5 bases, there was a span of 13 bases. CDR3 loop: CASSPQDLETQYF. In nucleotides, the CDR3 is TGTGCCAGCAGCCCACAAGATTTGGAGACCCAGTACTTC.

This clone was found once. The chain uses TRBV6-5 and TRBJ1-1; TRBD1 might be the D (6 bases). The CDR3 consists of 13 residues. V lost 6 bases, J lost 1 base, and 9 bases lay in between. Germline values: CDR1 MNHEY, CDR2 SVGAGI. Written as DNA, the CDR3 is TGTGCCAGCAGCTTGGACAGGAACACTGAAGCTTTCTTT. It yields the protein CASSLDRNTEAFF.

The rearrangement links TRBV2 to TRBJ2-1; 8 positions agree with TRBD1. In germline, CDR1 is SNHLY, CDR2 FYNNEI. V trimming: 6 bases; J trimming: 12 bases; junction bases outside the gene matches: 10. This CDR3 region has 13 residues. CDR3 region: CASRANRQGRQFF. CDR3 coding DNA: TGTGCCAGCAGGGCAAACCGACAGGGGCGGCAGTTCTTC.

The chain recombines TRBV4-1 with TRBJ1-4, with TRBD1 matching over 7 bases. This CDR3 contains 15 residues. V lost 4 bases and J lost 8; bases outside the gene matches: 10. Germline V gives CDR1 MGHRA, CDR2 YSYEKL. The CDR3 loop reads CASSLLGRTGEKLFF. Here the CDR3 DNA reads TGCGCCAGCAGCCTATTAGGCAGGACAGGCGAAAAACTGTTTTTT.